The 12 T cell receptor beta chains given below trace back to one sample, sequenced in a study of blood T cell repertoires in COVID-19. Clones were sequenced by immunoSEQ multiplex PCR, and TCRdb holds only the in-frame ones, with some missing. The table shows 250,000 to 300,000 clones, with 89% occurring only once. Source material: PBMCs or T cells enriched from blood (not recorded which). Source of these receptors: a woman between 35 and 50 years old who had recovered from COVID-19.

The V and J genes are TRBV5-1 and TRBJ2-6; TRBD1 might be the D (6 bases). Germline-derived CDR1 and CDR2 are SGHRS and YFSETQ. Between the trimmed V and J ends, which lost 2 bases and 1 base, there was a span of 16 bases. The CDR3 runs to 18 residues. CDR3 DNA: TGCGCCAGCAGCTTAAGACAGGTTGGGGGATCTGGGGCCAACGTCCTGACTTTC. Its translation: CASSLRQVGGSGANVLTF.

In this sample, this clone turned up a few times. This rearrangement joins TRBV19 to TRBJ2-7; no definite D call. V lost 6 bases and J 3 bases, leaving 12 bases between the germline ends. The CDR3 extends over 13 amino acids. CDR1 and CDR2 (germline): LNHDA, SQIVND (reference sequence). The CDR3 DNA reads TGTGCCAGTAGCGATGGGCCGAGCTACGAGCAGTACTTC. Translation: CASSDGPSYEQYF.

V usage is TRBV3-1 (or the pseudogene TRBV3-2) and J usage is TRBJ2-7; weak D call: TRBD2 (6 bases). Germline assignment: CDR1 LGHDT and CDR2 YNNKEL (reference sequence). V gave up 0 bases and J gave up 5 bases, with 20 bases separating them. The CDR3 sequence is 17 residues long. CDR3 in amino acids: CASSQDSEVGGANEQYF. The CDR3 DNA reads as TGTGCCAGCAGCCAAGATAGCGAGGTAGGAGGGGCCAACGAGCAGTACTTC.

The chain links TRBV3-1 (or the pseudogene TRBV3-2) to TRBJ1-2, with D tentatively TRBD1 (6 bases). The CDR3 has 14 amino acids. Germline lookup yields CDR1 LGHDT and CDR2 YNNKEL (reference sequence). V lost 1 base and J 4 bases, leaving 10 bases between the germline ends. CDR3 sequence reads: CASSQGDTIYGYTF. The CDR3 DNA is TGTGCCAGCAGCCAAGGGGACACCATCTATGGCTACACCTTC.

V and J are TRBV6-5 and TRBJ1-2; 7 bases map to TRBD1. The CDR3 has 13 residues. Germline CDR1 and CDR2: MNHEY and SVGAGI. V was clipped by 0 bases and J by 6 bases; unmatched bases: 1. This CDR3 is CASSYSTGNGYTF. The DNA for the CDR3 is TGTGCCAGCAGTTACTCGACAGGGAATGGCTACACCTTC.

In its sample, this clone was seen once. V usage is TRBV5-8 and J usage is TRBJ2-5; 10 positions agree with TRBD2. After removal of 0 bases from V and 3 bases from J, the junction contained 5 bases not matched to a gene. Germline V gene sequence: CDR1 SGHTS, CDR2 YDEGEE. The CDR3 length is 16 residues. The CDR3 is CASSLGSSGGKETQYF. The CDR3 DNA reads TGTGCCAGCAGCTTGGGGTCTAGCGGGGGTAAAGAGACCCAGTACTTC.

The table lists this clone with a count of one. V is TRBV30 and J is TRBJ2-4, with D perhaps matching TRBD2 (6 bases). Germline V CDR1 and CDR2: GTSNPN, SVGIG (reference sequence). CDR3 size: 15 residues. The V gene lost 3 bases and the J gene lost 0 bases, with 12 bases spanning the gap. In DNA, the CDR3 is TGTGCCTGGAGCAGGGTGGGGGGAGCCAAAAACATTCAGTACTTC. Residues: CAWSRVGGAKNIQYF.

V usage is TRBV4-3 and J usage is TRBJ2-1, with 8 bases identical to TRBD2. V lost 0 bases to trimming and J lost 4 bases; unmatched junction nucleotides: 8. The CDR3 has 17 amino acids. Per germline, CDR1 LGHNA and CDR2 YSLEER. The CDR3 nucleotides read TGCGCCAGCAGCCAAGAAGGGGGGACTAGGCCTTACAATGAGCAGTTCTTC. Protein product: CASSQEGGTRPYNEQFF.

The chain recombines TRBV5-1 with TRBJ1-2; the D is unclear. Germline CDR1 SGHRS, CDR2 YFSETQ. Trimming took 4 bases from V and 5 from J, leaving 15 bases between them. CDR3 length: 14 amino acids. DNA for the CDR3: TGCGCCAGCAGCCCCCCGGGAGCAGCATATGGCTACACCTTC. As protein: CASSPPGAAYGYTF.

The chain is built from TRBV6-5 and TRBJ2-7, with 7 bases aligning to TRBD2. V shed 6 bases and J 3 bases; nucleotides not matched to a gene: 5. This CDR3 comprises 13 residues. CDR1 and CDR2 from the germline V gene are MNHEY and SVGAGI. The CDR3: CASSGGSLYEQYF. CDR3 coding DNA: TGTGCCAGCAGCGGGGGGTCCCTCTACGAGCAGTACTTC.

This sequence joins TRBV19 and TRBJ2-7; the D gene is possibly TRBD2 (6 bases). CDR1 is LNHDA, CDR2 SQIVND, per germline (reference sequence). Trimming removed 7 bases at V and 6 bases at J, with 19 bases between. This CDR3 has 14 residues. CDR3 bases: TGTGCCAGTACCCCCCCGGTGGGGGGAAGCGAGCAGTACTTC. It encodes CASTPPVGGSEQYF.

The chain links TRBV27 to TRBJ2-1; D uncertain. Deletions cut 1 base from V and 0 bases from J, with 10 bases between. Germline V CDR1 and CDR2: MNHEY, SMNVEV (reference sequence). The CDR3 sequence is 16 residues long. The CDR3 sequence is CASSLWATSSYNEQFF. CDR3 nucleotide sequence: TGTGCCAGCAGTTTATGGGCTACCAGCTCCTACAATGAGCAGTTCTTC.